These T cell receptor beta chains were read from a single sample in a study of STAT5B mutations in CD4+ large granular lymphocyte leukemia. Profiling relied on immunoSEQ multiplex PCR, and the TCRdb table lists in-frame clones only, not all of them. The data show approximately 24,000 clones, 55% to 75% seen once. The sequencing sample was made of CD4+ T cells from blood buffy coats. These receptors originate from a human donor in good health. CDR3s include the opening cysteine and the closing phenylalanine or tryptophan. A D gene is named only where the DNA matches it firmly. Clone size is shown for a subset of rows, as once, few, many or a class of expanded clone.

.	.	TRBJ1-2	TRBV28	TGTGCCAGCACGACAGGAAACTATGGCTACACCTTC	CASTTGNYGYTF
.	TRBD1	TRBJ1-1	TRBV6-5	TGTGCCACACAGGGGGCGGGGGTCACTGAAGCTTTCTTT	CATQGAGVTEAFF
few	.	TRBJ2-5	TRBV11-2	TGTGCCAGCAGCTTACAGGGAGTAGGAGAGACCCAGTACTTC	CASSLQGVGETQYF
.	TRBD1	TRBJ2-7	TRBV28	TGTGCCAGCAGTTCGGGACAGGGGTATAGGTACGAGCAGTACTTC	CASSSGQGYRYEQYF
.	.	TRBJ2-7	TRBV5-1	TGCGCCAGCTCCCTACAGGGCTCCGCGGCTCACGAGCAGTACTTC	CASSLQGSAAHEQYF
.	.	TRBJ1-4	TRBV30	TGTGCCTGGAGTCCCCCATGGGCAACTAATGAAAAACTGTTTTTT	CAWSPPWATNEKLFF
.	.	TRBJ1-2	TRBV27	TGTGCCAGCAGTGCCTTCTACCGGACAAACTATGGCTACACCTTC	CASSAFYRTNYGYTF
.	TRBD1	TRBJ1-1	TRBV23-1	TGCGCCAGCAGTCGCCTCCGACAGGGGATGAACACTGAAGCTTTCTTT	CASSRLRQGMNTEAFF
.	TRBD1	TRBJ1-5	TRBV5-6	TGTGCCAGCAGCAGGAGCTCCGAGGACAGGGAACGTGATCAGCCCCAGCATTTT	CASSRSSEDRERDQPQHF
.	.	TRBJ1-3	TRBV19	TGTGCCAGTAAGACCGGGACTGCGTTCGGAAACACCATATATTTT	CASKTGTAFGNTIYF
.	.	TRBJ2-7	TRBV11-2	TGTGCCAGCAGCTTAGGGAGGGGGAAGAGCTCCTACGAGCAGTACTTC	CASSLGRGKSSYEQYF
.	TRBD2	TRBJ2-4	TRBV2	TGTGCCAGCAGTGAAGGGCTAGCGGGGGGAAAAAACATTCAGTACTTC	CASSEGLAGGKNIQYF
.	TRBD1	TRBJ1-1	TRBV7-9	TGTGCCAGCAGCGCCGGGACAGGGACGTCCAACACTGAAGCTTTCTTT	CASSAGTGTSNTEAFF
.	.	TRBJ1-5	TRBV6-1	TGTGCCAGCAGGTGGGGGGACAATCAGCCCCAGCATTTT	CASRWGDNQPQHF
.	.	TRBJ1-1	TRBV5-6	TGTGCCAGCAGCACCAACACCCCTGAAGCTTTCTTT	CASSTNTPEAFF
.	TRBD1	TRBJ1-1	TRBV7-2	TGTGCCAGCAGCTTAGGGGGACAGGGTCGGGCTTTCTTT	CASSLGGQGRAFF
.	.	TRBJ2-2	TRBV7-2	TGTGCCAGCAGCTTAGCTGGGGCCGGGGAGCTGTTTTTT	CASSLAGAGELFF
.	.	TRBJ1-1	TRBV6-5	TGTGCCAGTGGAGGGGCTGAAGCTTTCTTT	CASGGAEAFF
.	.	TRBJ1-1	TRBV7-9	TGTGCCAGCAGCTTCTCCGACACTGAAGCTTTCTTT	CASSFSDTEAFF
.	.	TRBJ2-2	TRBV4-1	TGCGCCAGCAGCCAAGCTCGGGGGACAGAGACCACCGGGGAGCTGCTTTTT	CASSQARGTETTGELLF
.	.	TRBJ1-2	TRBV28	TGTGCCAGCAGTTTGCAGGGGCGTCGGGGCTACACCTTC	CASSLQGRRGYTF
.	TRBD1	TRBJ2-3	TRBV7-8	TGTGCCAGCAGCTTTAGCACTCACGGACAGGGGAAAACAGATACGCAGTATTTT	CASSFSTHGQGKTDTQYF
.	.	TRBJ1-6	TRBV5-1	TGCGCCAGCAGCTCCCAGGGGCCCTATAATTCACCCCTCCACTTT	CASSSQGPYNSPLHF
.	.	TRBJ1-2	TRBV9	TGTGCCAGCAGCCCCACGAACTATGGCTACACCTTC	CASSPTNYGYTF
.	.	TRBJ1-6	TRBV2	TGTGCCAGCAGTGAGCCCACCAAAGGGGCTATCTATAATTCACCCCTCCACTTT	CASSEPTKGAIYNSPLHF
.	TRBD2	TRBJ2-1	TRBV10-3	TGTGCCATCAGTGAGCCCACTAGCGGCCCTTACAATGAGCAGTTCTTC	CAISEPTSGPYNEQFF
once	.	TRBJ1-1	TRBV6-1	TGTGCCAGCAGGACAACAGGCTCGAACACTGAAGCTTTCTTT	CASRTTGSNTEAFF
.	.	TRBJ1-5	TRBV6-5	TGTGCCAGCAGTTTCCAGGGGCAGAATAGCAATCAGCCCCAGCATTTT	CASSFQGQNSNQPQHF
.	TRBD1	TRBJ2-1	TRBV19	TGTGCCAGTAGTATGGGACAGGGTGGCGAGCAGTTCTTC	CASSMGQGGEQFF
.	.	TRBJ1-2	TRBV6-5	TGTGCCAGCAGTTACCGGCCATACCAGGCTGGCTACACCTTC	CASSYRPYQAGYTF
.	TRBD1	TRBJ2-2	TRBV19	TGTGCCAGTAGCGGGGACAGAAAAACCGGGGAGCTGTTTTTT	CASSGDRKTGELFF
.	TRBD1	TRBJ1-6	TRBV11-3	TGTGCCAGCAGCGCCCATAGTCCCGGGACAGGGGGTTCACCCCTCCACTTT	CASSAHSPGTGGSPLHF
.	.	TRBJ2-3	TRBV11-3	TGTGCCAGCAGTTTTACAGGGTCGGATACGCAGTATTTT	CASSFTGSDTQYF
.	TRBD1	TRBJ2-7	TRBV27	TGTGCCAGCAGTTCATGGACAGGGTTTAAAAACGAGCAGTACTTC	CASSSWTGFKNEQYF
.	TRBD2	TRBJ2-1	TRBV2	TGTGCCAGCAGCGCAGGACTAGCGGTTTACAATGAGCAGTTCTTC	CASSAGLAVYNEQFF
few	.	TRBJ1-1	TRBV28	TGTGCCTCCACCAAATCGGGACGGACGAACACTGAAGCTTTCTTT	CASTKSGRTNTEAFF
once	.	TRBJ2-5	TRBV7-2	TGTGCCAGCAGCTTAGCGTTCGGAATCGAAGAGACCCAGTACTTC	CASSLAFGIEETQYF
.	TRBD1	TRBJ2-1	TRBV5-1	TGCGCCAGCAGCGCCGGGACAGGGGTTGACCCACTGTTCTTC	CASSAGTGVDPLFF
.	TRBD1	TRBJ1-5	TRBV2	TGTGCCAGCAGTGTTTGGGACAGTGTTCAGCCCCAGCATTTT	CASSVWDSVQPQHF
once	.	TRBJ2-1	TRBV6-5	TGTGCCAGCAGTTACGTGGGGGGGGGCCGCGATGAGCAGTTCTTC	CASSYVGGGRDEQFF
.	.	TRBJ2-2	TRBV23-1	TGCGCCAGCAGTCAATCGTTCCAGGGCAACACCGGGGAGCTGTTTTTT	CASSQSFQGNTGELFF
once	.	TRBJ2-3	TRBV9	TGTGCCAGCAGCGCCGCCCTCTTAAGCACAGATACGCAGTATTTT	CASSAALLSTDTQYF
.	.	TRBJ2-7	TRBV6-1	TGTGCCAGCACAGGGTTCTACGAGCAGTACTTC	CASTGFYEQYF
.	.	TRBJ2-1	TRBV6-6	TGTGCCAGCAGTTACTCGAATTACAATGAGCAGTTCTTC	CASSYSNYNEQFF
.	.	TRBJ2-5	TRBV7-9	TGTGCCAGCGCGGTGGTCCAAGGGACCCAGTACTTC	CASAVVQGTQYF
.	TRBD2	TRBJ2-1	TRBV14	TGTGCCAGCAGCCATAGGGCGAAGCGGGGGCTCCTCAATGAGCAGTTCTTC	CASSHRAKRGLLNEQFF
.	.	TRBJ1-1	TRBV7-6	TGTGCCAGCAGCTTAGCGGGAGCTGGGGTGAACACTGAAGCTTTCTTT	CASSLAGAGVNTEAFF
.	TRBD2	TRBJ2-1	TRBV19	TGTGCCAGTAGTTATAGCGGGGTACTAGCGGGGCACCAGAATGAGCAGTTCTTC	CASSYSGVLAGHQNEQFF
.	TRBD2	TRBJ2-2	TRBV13	TGTGCCAGCAGCCCTCATAGCGGGGGGAACACCGGGGAGCTGTTTTTT	CASSPHSGGNTGELFF
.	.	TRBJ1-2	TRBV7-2	TGTGCCAGCAGCCGACGCGCAGTCCGCTCAGATGGCTACACCTTC	CASSRRAVRSDGYTF
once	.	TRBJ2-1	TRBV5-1	TGCGCCAGCAGCTTGGCAGGGGTCTCCTACAATGAGCAGTTCTTC	CASSLAGVSYNEQFF
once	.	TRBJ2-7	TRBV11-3	TGTGCCAGCAGCGCTATTCCGGAGGGTTACGAGCAGTACTTC	CASSAIPEGYEQYF
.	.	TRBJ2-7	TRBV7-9	TGTGCCAGCAGCTACCGGGGGGCCAACGAGCAGTACTTC	CASSYRGANEQYF
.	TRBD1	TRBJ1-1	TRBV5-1	TGCGCCAGCAGCAACGCGGGACAGGGCAACACTGAAGCTTTCTTT	CASSNAGQGNTEAFF
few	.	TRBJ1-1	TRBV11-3	TGTGCCAGCAGCCGACAGAACACTGAAGCTTTCTTT	CASSRQNTEAFF
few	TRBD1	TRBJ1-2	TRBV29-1	TGCAGCGGGACAGGGGTAGGATATGGCTACACCTTC	CSGTGVGYGYTF
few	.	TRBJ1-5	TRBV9	TGTGCCAGCAGCGTATTCTCAGACGCCAATCAGCCCCAGCATTTT	CASSVFSDANQPQHF
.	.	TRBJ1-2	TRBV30	TGTGCCTGGAGTGTGGCAGGGGCGGGCTACACCTTC	CAWSVAGAGYTF